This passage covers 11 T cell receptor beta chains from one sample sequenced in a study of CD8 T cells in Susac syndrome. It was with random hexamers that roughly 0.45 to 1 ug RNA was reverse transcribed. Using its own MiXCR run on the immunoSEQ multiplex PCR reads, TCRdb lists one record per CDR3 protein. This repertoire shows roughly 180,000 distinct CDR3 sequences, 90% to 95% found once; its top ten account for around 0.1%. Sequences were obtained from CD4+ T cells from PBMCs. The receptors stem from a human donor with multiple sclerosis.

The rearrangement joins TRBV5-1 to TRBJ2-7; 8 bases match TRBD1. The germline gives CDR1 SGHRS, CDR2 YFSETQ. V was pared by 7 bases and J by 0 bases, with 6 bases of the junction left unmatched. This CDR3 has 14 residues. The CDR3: CASARTGSSYEQYF. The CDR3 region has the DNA TGCGCCAGCGCCAGGACAGGGAGCTCCTACGAGCAGTACTTC.

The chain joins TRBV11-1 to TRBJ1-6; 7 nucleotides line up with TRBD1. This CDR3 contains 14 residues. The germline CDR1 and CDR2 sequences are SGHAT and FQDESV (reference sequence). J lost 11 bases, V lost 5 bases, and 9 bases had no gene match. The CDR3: CASSPNRQGTPLHF. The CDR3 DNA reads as TGTGCCAGCAGCCCAAACCGACAGGGAACACCCCTCCACTTT.

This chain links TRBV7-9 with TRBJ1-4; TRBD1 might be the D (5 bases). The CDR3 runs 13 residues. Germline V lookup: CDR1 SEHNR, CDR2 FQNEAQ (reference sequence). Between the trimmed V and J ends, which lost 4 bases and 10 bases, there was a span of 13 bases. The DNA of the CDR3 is TGTGCCAGCAGCTCTCAGGGTGGCGGAAAACTGTTTTTT. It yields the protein CASSSQGGGKLFF.

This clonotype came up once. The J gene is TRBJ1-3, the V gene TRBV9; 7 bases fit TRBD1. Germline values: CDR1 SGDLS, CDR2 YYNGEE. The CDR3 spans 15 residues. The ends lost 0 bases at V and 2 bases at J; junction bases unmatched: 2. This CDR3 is CASSVDRGPGNTIYF. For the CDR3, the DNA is TGTGCCAGCAGCGTAGATAGGGGGCCTGGAAACACCATATATTTT.

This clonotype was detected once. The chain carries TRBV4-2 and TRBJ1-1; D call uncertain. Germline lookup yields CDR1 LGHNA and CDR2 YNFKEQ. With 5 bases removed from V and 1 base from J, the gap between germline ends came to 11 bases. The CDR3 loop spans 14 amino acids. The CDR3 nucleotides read TGTGCCAGCAGCGCCGACACTTCGAACACTGAAGCTTTCTTT. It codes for CASSADTSNTEAFF.

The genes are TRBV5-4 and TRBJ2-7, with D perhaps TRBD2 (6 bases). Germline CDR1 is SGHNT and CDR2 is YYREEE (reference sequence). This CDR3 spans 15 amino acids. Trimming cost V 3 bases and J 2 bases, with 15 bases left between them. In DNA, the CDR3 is TGTGCCAGCAGCTGGGGGACTTCGCCCACCTACGAGCAGTACTTC. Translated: CASSWGTSPTYEQYF.

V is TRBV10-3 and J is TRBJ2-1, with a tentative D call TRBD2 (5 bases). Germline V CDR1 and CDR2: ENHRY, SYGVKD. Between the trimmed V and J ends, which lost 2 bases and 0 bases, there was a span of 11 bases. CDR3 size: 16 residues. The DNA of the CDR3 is TGTGCCATCAGTGAGGTACGGGGTAGCTCCTACAATGAGCAGTTCTTC. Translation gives CAISEVRGSSYNEQFF.

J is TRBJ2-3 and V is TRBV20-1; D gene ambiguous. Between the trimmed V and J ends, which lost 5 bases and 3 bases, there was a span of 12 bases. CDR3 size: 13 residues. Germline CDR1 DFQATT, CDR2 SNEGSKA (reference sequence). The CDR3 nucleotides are TGCAGTGCTCCACCCCTCCGGACAGATACGCAGTATTTT. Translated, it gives CSAPPLRTDTQYF.

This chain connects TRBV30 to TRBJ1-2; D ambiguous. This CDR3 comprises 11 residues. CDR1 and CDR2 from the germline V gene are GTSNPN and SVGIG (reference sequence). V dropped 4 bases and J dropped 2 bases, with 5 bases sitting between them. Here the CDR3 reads CAWTENYGYTF. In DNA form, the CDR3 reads TGTGCCTGGACAGAAAACTATGGCTACACCTTC.

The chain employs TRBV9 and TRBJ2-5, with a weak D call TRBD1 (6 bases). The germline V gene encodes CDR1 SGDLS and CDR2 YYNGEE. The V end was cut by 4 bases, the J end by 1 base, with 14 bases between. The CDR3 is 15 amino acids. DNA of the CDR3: TGTGCCAGCAGCCCCCGGGGACACTTCCAAGAGACCCAGTACTTC. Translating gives CASSPRGHFQETQYF. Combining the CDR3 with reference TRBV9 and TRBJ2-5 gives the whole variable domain DSGVTQTPKHLITATGQRVTLRCSPRSGDLSVYWYQQSLDQGLQFLIQYYNGEERAKGNILERFSAQQFPDLHSELNLSSLELGDSALYFCASSPRGHFQETQYFGPGTRLLVL.

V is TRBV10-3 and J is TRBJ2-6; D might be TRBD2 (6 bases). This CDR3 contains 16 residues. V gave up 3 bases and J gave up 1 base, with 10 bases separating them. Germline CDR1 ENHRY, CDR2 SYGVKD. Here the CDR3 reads CAISDPGVSGANVLTF. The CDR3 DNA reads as TGTGCCATCAGTGACCCGGGGGTTTCTGGGGCCAACGTCCTGACTTTC.